The rows below give T cell receptor beta chains drawn from one sample of a study of regulatory dendritic cells for organ transplantation. Data came from immunoSEQ multiplex PCR; TCRdb stores just in-frame clones and leaves some out. The sample lists over 25,000 clones, around 80% seen once, with 0.1% in the top ten. The sample taken for sequencing was naive CD4+ T cells from blood. The receptors derive from a human donor in good health. The CDR3 runs from the conserved cysteine through the conserved F or W. The D gene is left open where the match is weak. Clone size is not always given. Where it is, it says once, few, many or a class for expanded clones.

j_call d_call v_call clone_size cdr3_aa cdr3_nt
TRBJ2-2 TRBD1 TRBV2 NA CASSENPGQGANTGELFF TGTGCCAGCAGTGAAAATCCAGGACAGGGGGCCAACACCGGGGAGCTGTTTTTT
TRBJ2-7 TRBD2 TRBV5-1 few CASSLGTSGGPYEQYF TGCGCCAGCAGCTTGGGGACTAGCGGGGGTCCCTACGAGCAGTACTTC
TRBJ1-4 TRBD1 TRBV18 NA CASRGDRNEKLFF TGTGCCAGCAGGGGGGACAGAAATGAAAAACTGTTTTTT
TRBJ1-1 NA TRBV5-4 NA CASSLVTMNTEAFF TGTGCCAGCAGCTTGGTAACTATGAACACTGAAGCTTTCTTT
TRBJ1-4 NA TRBV5-5 few CASSDTGGNEKLFF TGTGCCAGCAGCGATACTGGGGGCAATGAAAAACTGTTTTTT
TRBJ2-3 TRBD2 TRBV11-2 NA CASTPIAGYSTDTQYF TGTGCCAGCACCCCTATAGCGGGGTATAGCACAGATACGCAGTATTTT
TRBJ1-4 TRBD1 TRBV5-4 NA CASSSTGGEEKLFF TGTGCCAGCAGTTCGACAGGGGGAGAGGAAAAACTGTTTTTT
TRBJ1-5 TRBD1 TRBV28 NA CASSSPDRVGQPQHF TGTGCCAGCAGTTCGCCGGACAGGGTAGGTCAGCCCCAGCATTTT
TRBJ1-1 NA TRBV5-4 NA CASSLDRTEAFF TGTGCCAGCAGCTTGGACAGGACTGAAGCTTTCTTT
TRBJ2-7 NA TRBV7-8 NA CASSAGTGGYEQYF TGTGCCAGCAGCGCCGGGACTGGGGGGTACGAGCAGTACTTC
TRBJ2-1 TRBD1 TRBV7-3 NA CASSSDRGGRNEQFF TGTGCCAGCAGCTCCGACAGGGGAGGAAGGAATGAGCAGTTCTTC
TRBJ1-4 NA TRBV19 NA CASSIQGGNEKLFF TGTGCCAGTAGTATACAGGGCGGAAATGAAAAACTGTTTTTT
TRBJ1-5 NA TRBV2 NA CASSEPPGNQPQHF TGTGCCAGCAGTGAACCCCCAGGGAACCAGCCCCAGCATTTT
TRBJ1-1 TRBD1 TRBV25-1 once CASRGQGNTEAFF TGTGCCAGTAGGGGACAGGGGAACACTGAAGCTTTCTTT
TRBJ2-7 NA TRBV10-3 few CAITPSQGTHEQYF TGTGCCATCACCCCTTCACAGGGAACCCACGAGCAGTACTTC
TRBJ1-2 NA TRBV9 NA CASSVDQGINGYTF TGTGCCAGCAGCGTAGATCAGGGGATTAATGGCTACACCTTC
TRBJ2-1 TRBD2 TRBV27 NA CASSSKRGGLIWDEQFF TGTGCCAGCAGTTCCAAGCGGGGGGGATTGATATGGGATGAGCAGTTCTTC
TRBJ2-3 TRBD2 TRBV11-2 NA CASSRRVGGVTDTQYF TGTGCCAGCAGCAGGAGGGTTGGGGGGGTCACAGATACGCAGTATTTT
TRBJ2-3 TRBD2 TRBV9 NA CASSTGTSGGTTDTQYF TGTGCCAGCAGCACTGGGACTAGCGGGGGGACCACAGATACGCAGTATTTT
TRBJ2-6 NA TRBV27 NA CASTRDFGSGANVLTF TGTGCCAGCACTCGGGACTTTGGTTCTGGGGCCAACGTCCTGACTTTC
TRBJ1-1 TRBD1 TRBV6-6 NA CASSYSQGANTEAFF TGTGCCAGCAGTTACTCACAGGGGGCGAACACTGAAGCTTTCTTT
TRBJ1-1 NA TRBV5-4 NA CASSREGTEAFF TGTGCCAGCAGCCGCGAGGGAACTGAAGCTTTCTTT
TRBJ1-2 TRBD1 TRBV5-6 NA CASSSDREYGYTF TGTGCCAGCAGCTCGGACAGGGAATATGGCTACACCTTC
TRBJ2-2 TRBD1 TRBV6-6 NA CASSSVQGGRTGELFF TGTGCCAGCAGTTCGGTACAGGGGGGACGGACCGGGGAGCTGTTTTTT
TRBJ2-7 TRBD1 TRBV27 few CASSIDRAPYEQYF TGTGCCAGCAGCATCGACAGGGCCCCCTACGAGCAGTACTTC
TRBJ1-5 NA TRBV6-5 NA CASSPDTRNQPQHF TGTGCCAGCAGTCCGGACACCCGCAATCAGCCCCAGCATTTT
TRBJ1-4 TRBD1 TRBV2 few CAGQGVRSEKLFF TGTGCCGGACAGGGGGTAAGGAGTGAAAAACTGTTTTTT
TRBJ1-3 NA TRBV19 NA CASTSTGLSSGNTIYF TGTGCCAGTACCTCTACAGGGCTTAGCTCTGGAAACACCATATATTTT